What follows are 10 T cell receptor beta chains derived from one specimen sequenced in a study of blood T cell repertoires in COVID-19. TCRdb's table, derived via immunoSEQ multiplex PCR, lists solely in-frame clones and lacks some. Among some 170,000 clones listed, roughly 87% were seen once. The sample was PBMCs or T cells enriched from blood (not recorded which). Receptor source: a human donor with acute COVID-19. The donor label of this sample is uncertain.

The genes are TRBV12-3 or TRBV12-4 and TRBJ1-3; no reliable D call. The CDR3 has 12 residues. V lost 3 bases, J lost 4 bases, and 4 bases lay in between. In nucleotides, the CDR3 is TGTGCCAGCAGTTTCACAGGAAACACCATATATTTT. Translation gives CASSFTGNTIYF.

The chain is built from TRBV19 and TRBJ1-2; 7 bases are a match to TRBD1. There are 16 residues in the CDR3. From germline, CDR1 is LNHDA and CDR2 SQIVND (reference sequence). After removal of 3 bases from V and 5 bases from J, the junction contained 12 bases not matched to a gene. For the CDR3, the DNA is TGTGCCAGTAGTATCGAACCGGGACAGCGACTGTATGGCTACACCTTC. The encoded protein is CASSIEPGQRLYGYTF.

The V and J genes are TRBV4-1 and TRBJ2-1, with D possibly TRBD2 on 5 matching bases. Trimming stripped 1 base from V and 2 bases from J, with 12 bases between. The germline V gene has CDR1 MGHRA and CDR2 YSYEKL. The CDR3 totals 16 residues. CDR3 sequence: CASSQVVLAPYNEQFF. The DNA of the CDR3 is TGCGCCAGCAGCCAAGTTGTTCTAGCCCCCTACAATGAGCAGTTCTTC.

This clone has more than one count but fewer than ten. This sequence joins TRBV2 and TRBJ1-2; no firm D call. The CDR3 length is 12 residues. V lost 3 bases and J lost 5, with 7 bases in between. Germline CDR1 SNHLY, CDR2 FYNNEI. Here the CDR3 DNA reads TGTGCCAGCAGTGATGAGAGTTATGGCTACACCTTC. It encodes CASSDESYGYTF.

The chain couples TRBV10-3 to TRBJ1-1; D unresolved. The germline CDR1 and CDR2 sequences are ENHRY and SYGVKD. This CDR3 has 12 residues. V was pared by 6 bases and J by 4 bases, with 9 bases between. CDR3 nucleotides: TGTGCCATCAGCCAACACATCACTGAAGCTTTCTTT. It encodes CAISQHITEAFF.

About this clone: A much larger clone lies one base from this, so it may be a read error. This sequence joins TRBV30 and TRBJ1-1, with TRBD1 identical over 10 bases. Germline CDR1 reads GTSNPN; CDR2 reads SVGIG (reference sequence). CDR3 length equals 13 residues. The CDR3 is CAWRGQGNTKAFF. The CDR3 DNA sequence: TGTGCCTGGAGGGGACAGGGGAACACTAAAGCTTTCTTT. Full variable domain (missing parts from reference TRBV30 and TRBJ1-1): SQTIHQWPATLVQPVGSPLSLECTVEGTSNPNLYWYRQAAGRGLQLLFYSVGIGQISSEVPQNLSASRPQDRQFILSSKKLLLSDSGFYLCAWRGQGNTKAFFGQGTRLTVV.

The CDR3 DNA reads TGTGCCAGCAGCGTAGGGGCAGGGTTAAACTATGGCTACACCTTC. Residues: CASSVGAGLNYGYTF. The gene calls are TRBV9 and TRBJ1-2, with D tentatively TRBD1 (5 bases). Germline values: CDR1 SGDLS, CDR2 YYNGEE. The germline V and J ends were trimmed by 0 bases and 2 bases, with 11 bases remaining between them. There are 15 residues in the CDR3.

The gene calls are TRBV7-2 and TRBJ1-5; 8 bases are shared with TRBD1. The trim removed 0 bases at V and 4 bases at J, leaving 5 bases unmatched. Per the germline V gene, CDR1 is SGHTA and CDR2 is FQGNSA. This CDR3 is 16 amino acids long. Written as DNA, the CDR3 is TGTGCCAGCAGCTTAGCCACAGGGGGACGGAATCAGCCCCAGCATTTT. It yields the protein CASSLATGGRNQPQHF.

This chain joins TRBV6-5 and TRBJ1-4, with TRBD1 matching over 8 bases. Germline loops: CDR1 MNHEY, CDR2 SVGAGI. The CDR3 is 15 residues long. The J segment lost 5 bases and the V segment lost 7 bases, leaving 9 bases of the junction unmatched. In DNA, the CDR3 is TGTGCCAGCACTTTGACAGGGGCGGAAAATGAAAAACTGTTTTTT. Translating gives CASTLTGAENEKLFF.

The rearrangement uses TRBV29-1 and TRBJ2-5; a possible D gene is TRBD2 (5 bases). The V end lost 6 bases, the J end lost 5 bases, and 16 bases lay between the germline ends. The V gene's germline CDR1 is SQVTM and CDR2 ANQGSEA. This CDR3 contains 13 residues. CDR3 sequence: CSVGVRLGETQYF. DNA for the CDR3: TGCAGCGTGGGAGTACGGTTGGGGGAGACCCAGTACTTC.